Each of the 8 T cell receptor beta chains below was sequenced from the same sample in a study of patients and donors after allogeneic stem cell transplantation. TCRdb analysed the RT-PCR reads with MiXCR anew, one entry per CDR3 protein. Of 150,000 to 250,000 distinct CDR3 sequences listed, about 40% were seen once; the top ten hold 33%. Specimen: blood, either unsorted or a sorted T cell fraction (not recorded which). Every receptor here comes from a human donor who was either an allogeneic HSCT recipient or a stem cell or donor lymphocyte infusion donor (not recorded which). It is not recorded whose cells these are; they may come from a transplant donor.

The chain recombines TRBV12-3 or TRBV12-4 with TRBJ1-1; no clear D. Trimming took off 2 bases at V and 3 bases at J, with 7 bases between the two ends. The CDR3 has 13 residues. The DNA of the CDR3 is TGTGCCAGCAGTTTAAGGACCTACACTGAAGCTTTCTTT. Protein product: CASSLRTYTEAFF.

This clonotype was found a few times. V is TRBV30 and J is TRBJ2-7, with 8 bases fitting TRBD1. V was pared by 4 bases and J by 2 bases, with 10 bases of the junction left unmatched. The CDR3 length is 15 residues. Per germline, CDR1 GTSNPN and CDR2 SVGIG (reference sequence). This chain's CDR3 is CAWMLSGGLAYEQYF. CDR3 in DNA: TGTGCCTGGATGCTATCAGGGGGCTTGGCCTACGAGCAGTACTTC.

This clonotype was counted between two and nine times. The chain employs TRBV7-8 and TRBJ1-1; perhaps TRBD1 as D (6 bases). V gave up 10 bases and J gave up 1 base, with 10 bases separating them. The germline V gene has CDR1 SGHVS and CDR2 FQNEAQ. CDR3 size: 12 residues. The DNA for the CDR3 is TGTGCCACGGGAGGGGGGAACACTGAAGCTTTCTTT. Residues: CATGGGNTEAFF.

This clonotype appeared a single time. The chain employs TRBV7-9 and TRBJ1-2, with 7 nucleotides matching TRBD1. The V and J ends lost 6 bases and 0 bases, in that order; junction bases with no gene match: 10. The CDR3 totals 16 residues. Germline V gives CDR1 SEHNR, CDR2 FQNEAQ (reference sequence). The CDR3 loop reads CASSSGQDVANYGYTF. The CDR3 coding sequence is TGTGCCAGCAGTAGCGGACAGGACGTCGCTAACTATGGCTACACCTTC.

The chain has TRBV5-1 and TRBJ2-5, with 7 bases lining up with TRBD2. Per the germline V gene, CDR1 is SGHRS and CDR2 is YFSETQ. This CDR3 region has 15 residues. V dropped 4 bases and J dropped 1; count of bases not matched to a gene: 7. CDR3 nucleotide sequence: TGCGCCAGCAGCCCGGGGGACTACTTCCAAGAGACCCAGTACTTC. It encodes CASSPGDYFQETQYF.

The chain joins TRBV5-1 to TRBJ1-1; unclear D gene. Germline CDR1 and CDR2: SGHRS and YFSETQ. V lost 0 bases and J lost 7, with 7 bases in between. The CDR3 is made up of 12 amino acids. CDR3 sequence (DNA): TGCGCCAGCAGCTTGGTTGAGGATGAAGCTTTCTTT. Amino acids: CASSLVEDEAFF.

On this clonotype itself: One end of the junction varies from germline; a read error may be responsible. The DNA for the CDR3 is TGCGCCAGCAGCTTGAACCGGGAGCGGTTCTTC. Translating it yields CASSLNRERFF. This chain joins TRBV5-1 and TRBJ2-1; D possibly corresponds to TRBD2 (6 bases). The CDR3 is made up of 11 amino acids. Germline assignment: CDR1 SGHRS and CDR2 YFSETQ.

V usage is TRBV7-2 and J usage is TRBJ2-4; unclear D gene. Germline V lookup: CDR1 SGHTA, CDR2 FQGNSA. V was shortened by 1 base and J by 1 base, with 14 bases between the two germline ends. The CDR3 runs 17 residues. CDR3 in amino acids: CASSLVTISGAKNIQYF. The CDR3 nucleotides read TGTGCCAGCAGCTTAGTAACCATCTCCGGGGCCAAAAACATTCAGTACTTC. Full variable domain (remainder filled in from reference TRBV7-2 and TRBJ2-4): GAGVSQSPSNKVTEKGKDVELRCDPISGHTALYWYRQSLGQGLEFLIYFQGNSAPDKSGLPSDRFSAERTGGSVSTLTIQRTQQEDSAVYLCASSLVTISGAKNIQYFGAGTRLSVL.